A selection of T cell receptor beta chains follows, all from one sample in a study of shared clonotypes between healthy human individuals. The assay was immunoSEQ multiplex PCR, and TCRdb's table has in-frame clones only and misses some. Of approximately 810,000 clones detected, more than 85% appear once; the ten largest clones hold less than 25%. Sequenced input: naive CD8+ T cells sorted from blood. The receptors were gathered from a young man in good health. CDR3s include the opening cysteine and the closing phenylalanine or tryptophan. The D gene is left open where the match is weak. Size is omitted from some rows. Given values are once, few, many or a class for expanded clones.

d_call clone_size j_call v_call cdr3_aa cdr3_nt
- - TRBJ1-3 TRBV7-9 CASSFPNSSGNTIYF TGTGCCAGCAGCTTCCCAAACAGCTCTGGAAACACCATATATTTT
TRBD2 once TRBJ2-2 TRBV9 CATGGGTGELFF TGTGCCACCGGGGGGGGCACCGGGGAGCTGTTTTTT
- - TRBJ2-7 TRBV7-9 CASSLASGDSYEQYF TGTGCCAGCAGCTTAGCTAGCGGAGACTCCTACGAGCAGTACTTC
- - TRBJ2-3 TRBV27 CASSRFSRAMIGDTQYF TGTGCCAGCAGTCGCTTTAGCAGGGCGATGATAGGGGATACGCAGTATTTT
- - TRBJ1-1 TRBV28 CASSLPVRGEAFF TGTGCCAGCAGTTTACCTGTCAGGGGAGAAGCTTTCTTT
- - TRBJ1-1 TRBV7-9 CASSLTRAEAFF TGTGCCAGCAGCTTAACCAGAGCTGAAGCTTTCTTT
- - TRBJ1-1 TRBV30 CAWTLLDRSGSTEAFF TGTGCCTGGACCCTTTTGGACAGAAGCGGGAGCACTGAAGCTTTCTTT
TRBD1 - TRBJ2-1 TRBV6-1 CASKRDRSYNEQFF TGTGCCAGCAAACGGGACAGATCCTACAATGAGCAGTTCTTC
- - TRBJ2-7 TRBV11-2 CASSLVLATYEQYF TGTGCCAGCAGCTTAGTTCTAGCCACCTACGAGCAGTACTTC
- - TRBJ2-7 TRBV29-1 CSVKESYEQYF TGCAGCGTTAAGGAATCCTACGAGCAGTACTTC
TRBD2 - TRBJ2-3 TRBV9 CASSATSAYTDTQYF TGTGCCAGCAGTGCCACTAGCGCATACACAGATACGCAGTATTTT
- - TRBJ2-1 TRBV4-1 CASSSRGGGGTTYNEQFF TGCGCCAGCAGCTCAAGGGGGGGCGGCGGGACTACGTACAATGAGCAGTTCTTC
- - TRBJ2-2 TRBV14 CASSQEVPFLRYTGELFF TGTGCCAGCAGCCAAGAAGTCCCTTTCCTAAGGTACACCGGGGAGCTGTTTTTT
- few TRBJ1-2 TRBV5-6 CASSSQGYGYTF TGTGCCAGCAGCTCCCAGGGCTATGGCTACACCTTC